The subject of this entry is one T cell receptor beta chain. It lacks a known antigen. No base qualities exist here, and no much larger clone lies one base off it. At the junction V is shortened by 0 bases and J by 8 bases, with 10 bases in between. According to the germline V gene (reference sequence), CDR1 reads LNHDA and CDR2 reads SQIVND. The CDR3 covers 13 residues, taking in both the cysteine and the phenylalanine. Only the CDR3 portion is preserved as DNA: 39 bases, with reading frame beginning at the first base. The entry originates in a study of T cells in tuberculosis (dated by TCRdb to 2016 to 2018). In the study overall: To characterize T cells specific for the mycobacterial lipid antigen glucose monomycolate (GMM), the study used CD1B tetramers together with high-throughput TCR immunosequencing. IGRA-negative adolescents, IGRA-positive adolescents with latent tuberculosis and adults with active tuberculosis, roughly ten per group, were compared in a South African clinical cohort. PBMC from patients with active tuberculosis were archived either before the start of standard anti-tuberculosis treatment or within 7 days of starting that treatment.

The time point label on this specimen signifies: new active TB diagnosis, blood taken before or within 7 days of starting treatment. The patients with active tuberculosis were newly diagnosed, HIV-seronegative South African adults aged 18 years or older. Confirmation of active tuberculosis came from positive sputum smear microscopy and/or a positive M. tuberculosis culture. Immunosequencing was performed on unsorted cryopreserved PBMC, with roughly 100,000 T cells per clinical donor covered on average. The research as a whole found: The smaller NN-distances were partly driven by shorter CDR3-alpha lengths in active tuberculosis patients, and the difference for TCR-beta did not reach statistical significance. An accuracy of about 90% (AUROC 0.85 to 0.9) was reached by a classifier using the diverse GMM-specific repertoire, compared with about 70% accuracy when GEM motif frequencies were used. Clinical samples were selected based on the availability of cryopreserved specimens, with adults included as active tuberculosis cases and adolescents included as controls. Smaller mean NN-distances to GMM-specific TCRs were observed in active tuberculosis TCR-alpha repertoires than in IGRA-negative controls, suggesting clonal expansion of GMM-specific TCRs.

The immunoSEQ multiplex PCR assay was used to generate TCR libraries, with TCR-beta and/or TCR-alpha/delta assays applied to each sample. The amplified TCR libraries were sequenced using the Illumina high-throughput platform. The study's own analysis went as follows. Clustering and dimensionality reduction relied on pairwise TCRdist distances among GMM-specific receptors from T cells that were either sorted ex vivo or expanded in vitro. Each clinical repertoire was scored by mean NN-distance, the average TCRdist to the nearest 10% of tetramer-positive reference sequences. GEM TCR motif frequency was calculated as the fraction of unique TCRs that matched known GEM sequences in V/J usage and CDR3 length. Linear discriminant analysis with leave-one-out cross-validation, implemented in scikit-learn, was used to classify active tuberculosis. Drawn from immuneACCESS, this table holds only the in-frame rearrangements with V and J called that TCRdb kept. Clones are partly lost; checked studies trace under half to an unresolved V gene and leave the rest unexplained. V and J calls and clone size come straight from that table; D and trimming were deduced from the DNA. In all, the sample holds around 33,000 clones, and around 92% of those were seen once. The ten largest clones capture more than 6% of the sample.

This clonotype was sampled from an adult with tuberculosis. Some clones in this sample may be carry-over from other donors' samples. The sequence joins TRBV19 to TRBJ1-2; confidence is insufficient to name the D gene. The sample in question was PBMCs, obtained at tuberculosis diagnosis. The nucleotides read TGTGCCAGTAGTATAGATCGCAGTGGCGGCTACACCTTC. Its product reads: CASSIDRSGGYTF.